This T cell receptor (beta chain) was sequenced during a study of neurological immune-mediated disorders. This clonotype was seen many times. Its antigen remains unknown. Synthesis of cDNA used 5'RACE (with 10-nucleotide random UMIs). TCRdb re-called the 5' RACE reads with MiXCR, one entry per CDR3 protein. In the table there are some 100,000 distinct CDR3 sequences, around 13% of which are singletons. Notes on the study in general: HTLV-1-associated myelopathy led in TCR clonal expansion, while multiple sclerosis ranked lowest, below healthy controls.

Time point meaning: longitudinal time-point 2. With 3 bases removed from V and 9 bases from J, the gap between germline ends came to 9 bases. This CDR3 is 12 amino acids long. V gene TRBV12-3 or TRBV12-4 combines with J gene TRBJ2-1; no clear D. The sequence derives from a female donor with HTLV-1-associated myelopathy (HAM/TSP). The sample taken for sequencing was PBMCs. Written as DNA, the CDR3 is TGTGCCAGCAGTTTCGGTTTGGTTGAGCAGTTCTTC. Encoded protein: CASSFGLVEQFF.